The entry below describes one TCR beta chain. Its antigen target is currently unknown. No much larger clone exists at a distance of one base, and base qualities are not known. The CDR3 regions of human TCRbeta chains were analyzed by immunosequencing. Processing in the source paper ran as follows. TCRs in the repertoires were compared against a reference library of SARS-CoV-2-specific TCRs that had been generated with the MIRA antigen-specificity platform. Breadth was defined as the fraction of unique TCRs that were SARS-CoV-2-associated, and depth was defined as the fraction of total T cells that were SARS-CoV-2-associated. Using the MIRA data, each spike-specific TCR was mapped to the spike region that the TCR reacts to and placed in a CD4 or CD8 class. Log10-transformed breadth and depth values were compared by one-way ANOVA with Sidak's multiple comparisons tests. TCRdb took over this immuneACCESS table, retaining in-frame rearrangements with V and J assigned. Such tables are incomplete; in checked studies, under half of the missing clones stem from an unresolved V gene, and the remainder is unexplained. The V and J calls and clone size were taken over from that table, and D and trimming were inferred from the DNA. This sample is represented by about 130,000 clones; nearly 95% of them were singletons. The ten most abundant clones make up roughly 1% of the sample.

According to the study, the label for this sample's time point signals: baseline before first vaccination. The vaccinee samples were drawn from two UK trials, COV001 and COV002, one of which was a single-blind randomized controlled phase 2/3 trial testing AZD1222 (ChAdOx1 nCoV-19) in healthy adults. Trial participant PBMC samples were collected at day 0 and day 28 after the second dose for TCRbeta chain sequencing. This sample stems from a study of T cell responses to AZD1222 COVID-19 vaccine (dated by TCRdb to about 2021). For context, the study as a whole: Because spike-specific TCR depth and breadth did not differ between the two schedules, AZD1222 recipients who got a second dose at roughly 4 weeks were pooled with those who got a second dose at roughly 12 weeks. Trial participants were enrolled by age into subgroups of 18-55, 56-69 and 70-plus years, and roughly 160, 29 and 62 TCR-sequenced participants, respectively, were included in these subgroups. A total of just over 230 trial participants underwent TCR sequencing, of whom under 220 had received two doses of AZD1222 and approximately 25 had received two doses of the MenACWY control vaccine. The research as a whole found: Because no samples from the day 14 peak response were available, repertoires could be characterized only after the peak T cell response. After two AZD1222 doses, both the breadth and the depth of spike-specific TCRs were significantly higher than at day 0 and than in MenACWY recipients. Epitopes outside the regions mutated in the B.1.351 and B.1.1.7 variants were reportedly recognized by nearly half of the unique spike-specific TCRs. Conclusions about previously exposed vaccinees are limited because only a handful of AZD1222 recipients were SARS-CoV-2 seropositive at baseline. The 56-69-year group was small, and its depth increase did not reach significance, likely because of low power. The whole spike protein was spanned by vaccine-associated CD4 TCRs, and dominant responses were seen in regions 160-218 and 743-854. Participants were mostly white British, with more females than males. The authors suggested clonal diversity may have been underestimated.

The CDR3, cysteine through phenylalanine, is 14 amino acids long. Of all the DNA, just the CDR3 is kept, 42 bases in frame from base 1. V and J lose 2 bases and 0 bases, and a span of 7 bases separates them. The germline V gene specifies SGHAT as CDR1 and FQNNGV as CDR2. The sample was peripheral blood, taken on day 0 of AZD1222 vaccination. This receptor was identified in an adult in good health. The chain is assembled from TRBV11-2 and TRBJ1-1; too little of a D gene remains to name it. DNA sequence: TGTGCCAGCAGCTTAACCTCCCTGAACACTGAAGCTTTCTTT. It translates as CASSLTSLNTEAFF.